This passage covers 26 T cell receptor beta chains from one sample sequenced in a study of blood T cells in healthy people across ages. Sample-barcoded 5' priming and a J-beta primer mix drove a second PCR of about 7 to 12 cycles. TCRdb reprocessed the 5' RACE reads with MiXCR, giving one entry per CDR3 protein. The sample holds 1.5 million to 1.9 million distinct CDR3 sequences, 42% seen once. Sequencing was carried out using blood. The receptors derive from a woman in her late teens or twenties in good health.

The rearrangement links TRBV5-1 to TRBJ1-1, with TRBD1 identical over 11 bases. The CDR3 totals 14 residues. Germline V gene sequence: CDR1 SGHRS, CDR2 YFSETQ. With V trimmed by 3 bases and J by 6 bases, 4 bases remained unmatched. CDR3 amino acids: CASSSGQGASEAFF. Here the CDR3 DNA reads TGCGCCAGCAGCTCAGGACAGGGGGCATCTGAAGCTTTCTTT. Full variable domain (remainder filled in from reference TRBV5-1 and TRBJ1-1): KAGVTQTPRYLIKTRGQQVTLSCSPISGHRSVSWYQQTPGQGLQFLFEYFSETQRNKGNFPGRFSGRQFSNSRSEMNVSTLELGDSALYLCASSSGQGASEAFFGQGTRLTVV.

In its sample, this clonotype was seen once. The chain is built from TRBV20-1 and TRBJ1-6, with a weak D call TRBD1 (5 bases). Germline V gene data show CDR1 as DFQATT and CDR2 as SNEGSKA (reference sequence). The CDR3 is made up of 14 amino acids. With 6 bases removed from V and 9 bases from J, the gap between germline ends came to 18 bases. The CDR3 is CSARRQGFGSPLHF. The CDR3 DNA reads TGCAGTGCCCGGCGGCAGGGTTTCGGTTCACCCCTCCACTTT.

CDR3 DNA: TGCGCCAGCAGCCCCCGGACAGGTCCCGGGAACATTCAGTACTTC. Translating it yields CASSPRTGPGNIQYF. The V call is TRBV5-1, the J call TRBJ2-4, with 7 nucleotides matching TRBD1. V was clipped by 4 bases and J by 7 bases; unmatched bases: 11. This CDR3 spans 15 amino acids. Germline V gene lookup returns CDR1 SGHRS and CDR2 YFSETQ.

In this sample, this clonotype turned up many times. The V gene is TRBV7-2, the J gene TRBJ2-3; maybe TRBD1 (6 bases). The CDR3 has 15 amino acids. Deletions cut 4 bases from V and 3 bases from J, with 14 bases between. Germline CDR1 SGHTA, CDR2 FQGNSA. CDR3 region: CASSSALGATDTQYF. CDR3 nucleotide sequence: TGTGCCAGCAGCTCCGCGCTGGGGGCAACAGATACGCAGTATTTT. Filled out from reference TRBV7-2 and TRBJ2-3, the complete variable domain reads GAGVSQSPSNKVTEKGKDVELRCDPISGHTALYWYRQSLGQGLEFLIYFQGNSAPDKSGLPSDRFSAERTGGSVSTLTIQRTQQEDSAVYLCASSSALGATDTQYFGPGTRLTVL.

The chain is built from TRBV3-1 and TRBJ2-1; D possibly uses TRBD1 or TRBD2 (5 bases each). The CDR3 has 12 residues. The germline V gene encodes CDR1 LGHDT and CDR2 YNNKEL (reference sequence). V lost 3 bases and J lost 9, with 9 bases in between. The CDR3 spells CASSHARGEQFF. The CDR3 DNA reads TGTGCCAGCAGCCATGCGAGGGGTGAGCAGTTCTTC.

V usage is TRBV11-3 and J usage is TRBJ1-1; D is perhaps TRBD1 (5 bases). Trimming pared 11 bases from V and 2 bases from J, leaving 15 bases between. The germline CDR1 and CDR2 sequences are SGHNT and YENEEA. The CDR3 sequence is 13 residues long. For the CDR3, the DNA is TGTGCCGCACTGGGGGAGTTTAACACTGAAGCTTTCTTT. As protein: CAALGEFNTEAFF.

The rearrangement uses TRBV25-1 and TRBJ2-1; no clear D. Germline V gives CDR1 MGHDK, CDR2 SYGVNS. The V end lost 2 bases, the J end lost 12 bases, and 11 bases lay between the germline ends. The CDR3 sequence is 12 residues long. This CDR3 is CASSERAGMQFF. CDR3 coding DNA: TGTGCCAGCAGTGAACGGGCCGGAATGCAGTTCTTC. Using reference TRBV25-1 and TRBJ2-1 for the parts outside the CDR3, the full variable domain is EADIYQTPRYLVIGTGKKITLECSQTMGHDKMYWYQQDPGMELHLIHYSYGVNSTEKGDLSSESTVSRIRTEHFPLTLESARPSHTSQYLCASSERAGMQFFGPGTRLTVL.

CDR3 sequence: CASTPPHSRDEQFF. CDR3 bases: TGCGCCAGCACCCCACCACACAGTCGCGATGAGCAGTTCTTC. The rearrangement uses TRBV23-1 and TRBJ2-1, with unresolved D. TRBV23-1 is treated as an ORF (open reading frame) with a function not yet certain. This CDR3 has 14 amino acids. Trimming pared 7 bases from V and 8 bases from J, leaving 18 bases between.

This clonotype was detected once. The chain has TRBV5-1 and TRBJ1-1, with no clear D. CDR3 length: 15 amino acids. CDR1 is SGHRS, CDR2 YFSETQ, per germline. The ends were cut back, 4 bases at V and 7 bases at J, with 20 bases in the middle. The CDR3 nucleotides are TGCGCCAGCAGCGATAGATATCGGTCGTCCGGTGAAGCTTTCTTT. Translated, it gives CASSDRYRSSGEAFF. Drawing the rest from reference TRBV5-1 and TRBJ1-1, the complete variable domain is KAGVTQTPRYLIKTRGQQVTLSCSPISGHRSVSWYQQTPGQGLQFLFEYFSETQRNKGNFPGRFSGRQFSNSRSEMNVSTLELGDSALYLCASSDRYRSSGEAFFGQGTRLTVV.

The chain uses TRBV12-3 or TRBV12-4 and TRBJ2-1; no clear D gene. V lost 8 bases, J lost 3 bases, and 20 bases lay in between. The CDR3 is 16 amino acids. The CDR3 is CASPTATARVYNEQFF. The CDR3 DNA reads TGTGCCAGCCCCACTGCCACGGCAAGAGTCTACAATGAGCAGTTCTTC.

This clonotype was picked up a small number of times. V is TRBV27 and J is TRBJ2-3, with D maybe TRBD2 (6 bases). V lost 6 bases and J 4 bases, leaving 17 bases between the germline ends. Looked up from germline, CDR1 is MNHEY and CDR2 is SMNVEV (reference sequence). This CDR3 contains 15 residues. The CDR3 nucleotides read TGTGCCAGCAGGGTACGGGGAGGAAGGCCAGATACGCAGTATTTT. The encoded protein is CASRVRGGRPDTQYF.

The gene calls are TRBV25-1 and TRBJ1-1, with a weak D call TRBD1 (5 bases). The length of the CDR3 is 15 residues. Germline CDR1 is MGHDK and CDR2 is SYGVNS. V shed 4 bases and J shed 0 bases, with 12 bases lying between them. Here the CDR3 DNA reads TGTGCCAGCAGTGCGCAGACAGACATGAACACTGAAGCTTTCTTT. This translates into CASSAQTDMNTEAFF.

As concerns this clonotype: A read error may be the cause here, since a much bigger clone is one base away. The chain has TRBV4-2 and TRBJ2-4, with 11 bases aligning to TRBD2. Matching the DNA end better, TRBJ2-1 makes the J call doubtful. There are 16 residues in the CDR3. Germline-derived CDR1 and CDR2 are LGHNA and YNFKEQ. The CDR3 DNA follows: TGTGCCAGCAGCCAAGTCCTAGCGGGAGGAGTCTACGAGCAGTTCTTC. Amino acids: CASSQVLAGGVYEQFF.

This chain links TRBV9 with TRBJ2-3, with D tentatively TRBD1 (6 bases). Looked up from germline, CDR1 is SGDLS and CDR2 is YYNGEE. V lost 0 bases and J lost 1, with 12 bases in between. This CDR3 comprises 16 residues. CDR3 amino acids: CASSVDAGAGTDTQYF. CDR3 bases: TGTGCCAGCAGCGTAGATGCAGGGGCCGGCACAGATACGCAGTATTTT.

CDR3 amino acids: CASSPRERSSYEQYF. DNA of the CDR3: TGTGCCAGCAGCCCCCGTGAGAGGAGCTCCTACGAGCAGTACTTC. V usage is TRBV7-9 and J usage is TRBJ2-7, with D unresolved. Trimming cost V 5 bases and J 0 bases, with 14 bases left between them. CDR1 and CDR2 from the germline V gene are SEHNR and FQNEAQ (reference sequence). This CDR3 is built from 15 residues. The full variable domain, with the rest looked up from reference TRBV7-9 and TRBJ2-7, is DTGVSQNPRHKITKRGQNVTFRCDPISEHNRLYWYRQTLGQGPEFLTYFQNEAQLEKSRLLSDRFSAERPKGSFSTLEIQRTEQGDSAMYLCASSPRERSSYEQYFGPGTRLTVT.

Only one count was recorded for this clonotype. The J gene is TRBJ2-7, the V gene TRBV19, with 8 nucleotides matching TRBD2. J gave up 7 bases and V 7 bases, and 12 bases lay outside the gene matches. The CDR3 runs 14 residues. Germline V gene sequence: CDR1 LNHDA, CDR2 SQIVND (reference sequence). The DNA for the CDR3 is TGTGCCAGTAAGAGCGGGGGCGTGTACAATGAGCAGTACTTC. It specifies CASKSGGVYNEQYF.

The V gene is TRBV20-1, the J gene TRBJ1-2, with D maybe TRBD1 (5 bases). This CDR3 is 15 amino acids long. Germline V lookup: CDR1 DFQATT, CDR2 SNEGSKA (reference sequence). Trimming left V 3 bases short and J 0 bases short, with 14 bases between. CDR3 sequence: CSASRRQGPNYGYTF. The CDR3 DNA sequence: TGCAGTGCTAGCCGTAGGCAGGGCCCTAACTATGGCTACACCTTC.

This clonotype has a single count. The chain employs TRBV20-1 and TRBJ2-3; the D gene is possibly TRBD2 (6 bases). CDR1 DFQATT and CDR2 SNEGSKA come from the germline V gene (reference sequence). V lost 6 bases, J lost 2 bases, and 21 bases lay in between. This CDR3 has 16 residues. CDR3 nucleotides: TGCAGTGCCAGCACAGCGCTAGCGACGACCACAGATACGCAGTATTTT. This gives the protein CSASTALATTTDTQYF.

This chain uses TRBV10-3 with TRBJ1-1, with unresolved D. The V gene lost 4 bases and the J gene lost 1 base, with 10 bases spanning the gap. The length of the CDR3 is 14 residues. In germline, CDR1 is ENHRY, CDR2 SYGVKD. This chain's CDR3 is CAISVESGNTEAFF. CDR3 bases: TGTGCCATCAGTGTCGAGTCGGGGAACACTGAAGCTTTCTTT.

There are a few counts of this clonotype. The chain is built from TRBV20-1 and TRBJ1-5, with D tentatively TRBD1 (5 bases). V lost 4 bases to trimming and J lost 1 base, with 11 bases between them. CDR1 and CDR2 from the germline V gene are DFQATT and SNEGSKA (reference sequence). The CDR3 extends over 14 amino acids. CDR3 DNA sequence: TGCAGTGCTATCTCCGGGGCAAGCAATCAGCCCCAGCATTTT. Translated, it gives CSAISGASNQPQHF.

This clonotype was observed many times. The chain links TRBV5-1 to TRBJ2-1; 9 bases are a match to TRBD2. This CDR3 is built from 15 residues. Germline CDR1 and CDR2: SGHRS and YFSETQ. Germline trimming cut 0 bases from V and 5 bases from J; bases unmatched to any gene: 3. CDR3 amino acids: CASSLVLAGNNEQFF. The DNA of the CDR3 is TGCGCCAGCAGCTTGGTACTAGCGGGTAACAATGAGCAGTTCTTC.

The rearrangement links TRBV21-1 to TRBJ1-2. TRBV21-1 is a pseudogene segment. This CDR3 comprises 15 residues. Here the CDR3 DNA reads TGTGCCAGCGCGAACAGTGGAGGGCTTAACTATGGCTACACCTTC. Translated, it gives CASANSGGLNYGYTF.

In its sample, this clonotype was seen a few times. The rearrangement joins TRBV12-3 or TRBV12-4 to TRBJ2-5, with D perhaps matching TRBD1 (5 bases). This CDR3 comprises 14 residues. The V and J ends lost 6 bases and 0 bases respectively, with 11 bases between them. The CDR3 here is CASRAPGYQETQYF. The CDR3 DNA reads TGTGCCAGCAGGGCACCAGGGTACCAAGAGACCCAGTACTTC.

CDR3 region: CASRTGTGYLSVREVSYNEQYF. As DNA, the CDR3 is TGTGCCAGCAGAACCGGGACAGGGTATTTGTCGGTGCGGGAGGTCTCCTACAATGAGCAGTACTTC. The V call is TRBV12-3 or TRBV12-4, the J call TRBJ2-1, with D possibly matching TRBD1 (9 bases). With the DNA end fitting TRBJ2-7 better, the J assignment may be wrong. CDR3 size: 22 residues.

This CDR3 reads CSARYSPNTEAFF. For the CDR3, the DNA is TGCAGTGCCCGGTACAGCCCCAACACTGAAGCTTTCTTT. This chain links TRBV20-1 with TRBJ1-1; no clear D gene. V was pared by 6 bases and J by 2 bases, with 13 bases between. This CDR3 has 13 amino acids. Per the germline V gene, CDR1 is DFQATT and CDR2 is SNEGSKA (reference sequence).

This clonotype was counted at least ten times. This chain connects TRBV7-9 to TRBJ1-5, with D possibly being TRBD1 (6 bases). The CDR3 runs to 15 residues. With 4 bases removed from V and 0 bases from J, the gap between germline ends came to 10 bases. CDR1 is SEHNR and CDR2 is FQNEAQ in the germline V gene (reference sequence). The CDR3 loop reads CASSSGQFSNQPQHF. CDR3 sequence (DNA): TGTGCCAGCAGCTCAGGACAGTTTAGCAATCAGCCCCAGCATTTT.